These 20 T cell receptor beta chains came from one sample sequenced in a study of early T cells in non-severe SARS-CoV-2 infection. TCRdb used MiXCR to reprocess the 5' RACE reads, holding one entry per CDR3 protein. The sample holds more than 65,000 distinct CDR3 sequences, 9% to 15% seen once. What was sequenced was whole blood. All receptors come from an adult who was a healthcare worker with PCR-confirmed SARS-CoV-2 infection or an uninfected control (not recorded which).

Ten or more counts support this clonotype. The V gene is TRBV5-1, the J gene TRBJ2-1; 12 nucleotides agree with TRBD2. Germline CDR1 reads SGHRS; CDR2 reads YFSETQ. J was trimmed by 5 bases and V by 0 bases; bases with no gene match: 9. The CDR3 sequence is 18 residues long. The CDR3 loop reads CASSLVASGRGSDNEQFF. CDR3 sequence (DNA): TGCGCCAGCAGCTTGGTGGCTAGCGGGAGGGGATCAGACAATGAGCAGTTCTTC.

The V gene is TRBV20-1, the J gene TRBJ2-1; TRBD1 matches at 9 bases. Germline V gene lookup returns CDR1 DFQATT and CDR2 SNEGSKA (reference sequence). The CDR3 has 14 residues. J was trimmed by 4 bases and V by 3 bases; bases with no gene match: 4. CDR3 in DNA: TGCAGTGCTAGCCGACAGGGGGTTTACAATGAGCAGTTCTTC. It codes for CSASRQGVYNEQFF.

The chain couples TRBV6-5 to TRBJ2-6; D is possibly TRBD1 (6 bases). This CDR3 has 17 residues. In germline, CDR1 is MNHEY, CDR2 SVGAGI. V was pared by 6 bases and J by 0 bases, with 15 bases between. The CDR3 sequence: CASRKQGRSSGANVLTF. The CDR3 nucleotides read TGTGCCAGCAGAAAGCAGGGGCGGTCCTCTGGGGCCAACGTCCTGACTTTC.

This clonotype was detected ten times or more. V usage is TRBV5-1 and J usage is TRBJ2-2, with 7 bases lining up with TRBD2. CDR1 is SGHRS, CDR2 YFSETQ, per germline. Trimming cost V 2 bases and J 2 bases; bases outside gene matches: 3. The CDR3 length is 15 residues. The DNA for the CDR3 is TGCGCCAGCAGCTTCCAGCGGGGTAACACCGGGGAGCTGTTTTTT. This codes for CASSFQRGNTGELFF.

Turning to this clonotype: A much larger clone differs from this one at a single base, so this may be a read error. This chain connects TRBV20-1 to TRBJ1-6, with 8 bases that match TRBD1. There are 16 residues in the CDR3. Germline-derived CDR1 and CDR2 are DFQATT and SNEGSKA (reference sequence). The CDR3 nucleotides read TGCAGTGCTAGAGTTTCTATCAGGGGGCGAAATTCACCCATCCACTTT. It codes for CSARVSIRGRNSPIHF.

This clonotype has only a few counts. The chain carries TRBV9 and TRBJ2-7; D not certain. This CDR3 spans 13 amino acids. The V gene's germline CDR1 is SGDLS and CDR2 YYNGEE. V shed 3 bases and J shed 5 bases, with 12 bases lying between them. As DNA, the CDR3 is TGTGCCAGCAGCGCCAGGCCGGAACACGAGCAGTACTTC. This translates into CASSARPEHEQYF.

This clonotype was counted many times. The rearrangement uses TRBV20-1 and TRBJ2-7; unclear D gene. The ends were cut back, 0 bases at V and 4 bases at J, with 4 bases in the middle. The germline V gene has CDR1 DFQATT and CDR2 SNEGSKA (reference sequence). This CDR3 has 11 residues. The CDR3 region has the DNA TGCAGTGCTAGAGATTGGTACGAGCAGTACTTC. Translated: CSARDWYEQYF.

This clonotype was recorded many times. This chain joins TRBV6-6 and TRBJ2-3; 7 bases fit TRBD2. The CDR3 contains 15 residues. The trim removed 0 bases at V and 8 bases at J, leaving 8 bases unmatched. Germline-derived CDR1 and CDR2 are MNHNY and SVGAGI (reference sequence). The CDR3 region has the DNA TGTGCCAGCAGTTACTCAGGAGGGAGGGCCGGTACGCAGTATTTT. It specifies CASSYSGGRAGTQYF.

At least ten counts were recorded for this clonotype. This chain connects TRBV7-9 to TRBJ1-1; tentative D call: TRBD1 (6 bases). This CDR3 has 14 amino acids. The germline V gene has CDR1 SEHNR and CDR2 FQNEAQ (reference sequence). The V end lost 10 bases, the J end lost 5 bases, and 20 bases lay between the germline ends. The CDR3 region is CATDRGSGWTEAFF. The DNA of the CDR3 is TGTGCCACGGATAGGGGGTCCGGGTGGACTGAAGCTTTCTTT.

This clonotype has a count of ten or more. J is TRBJ2-5 and V is TRBV9; D unclear. Germline-derived CDR1 and CDR2 are SGDLS and YYNGEE. The length of the CDR3 is 14 residues. Trimming shortened V by 0 bases and J by 7 bases, and 13 bases separated the two germline ends. Here the CDR3 DNA reads TGTGCCAGCAGCGTAGGGCTACCACCAGGGACCCAGTACTTC. It is translated as CASSVGLPPGTQYF.

The rearrangement joins TRBV11-1 to TRBJ2-5, with 10 positions matching TRBD2. The CDR3 runs to 16 residues. Germline-derived CDR1 and CDR2 are SGHAT and FQDESV (reference sequence). V lost 5 bases, J lost 2 bases, and 8 bases stayed unmatched. The CDR3: CASSPSGRARQETQYF. The CDR3, as DNA: TGTGCCAGCAGCCCCAGCGGGAGGGCCCGGCAAGAGACCCAGTACTTC.

A few counts support this clonotype. For the CDR3, the DNA is TGCAGTGCTATACGACTAGCGGGCCGCTCCTACAATGAGCAGTTCTTC. It specifies CSAIRLAGRSYNEQFF. V usage is TRBV20-1 and J usage is TRBJ2-1; 10 positions match TRBD2. The germline V gene has CDR1 DFQATT and CDR2 SNEGSKA (reference sequence). The V segment lost 4 bases and the J segment 0 bases; nucleotides outside the gene matches: 6. The length of the CDR3 is 16 residues.

The J gene is TRBJ2-3, the V gene TRBV20-1, with 7 bases matching TRBD2. Germline V gives CDR1 DFQATT, CDR2 SNEGSKA (reference sequence). The length of the CDR3 is 12 residues. The CDR3 region has the DNA TGCAGCCTTGGGGGGGAGGAAGATACGCAGTATTTT. Protein sequence: CSLGGEEDTQYF.

About this clonotype itself: Possible read error: a much larger clone is one base away. CDR3: CASSSQGDPYEQYF. The CDR3, as DNA: TGTGCCAGCAGCTCCCAGGGGGACCCCTACGAGCAGTACTTC. V is TRBV7-9 and J is TRBJ2-7; 7 bases are shared with TRBD1. V gave up 4 bases and J gave up 2 bases; unmatched junction bases: 5. Germline V lookup: CDR1 SEHNR, CDR2 FQNEAQ (reference sequence). This CDR3 contains 14 residues.

This clonotype showed up many times. The chain combines TRBV5-1 with TRBJ2-3; D remains unclear. The V gene lost 0 bases and the J gene lost 6 bases, with 5 bases spanning the gap. CDR1 and CDR2 from the germline V gene are SGHRS and YFSETQ. The length of the CDR3 is 12 residues. The CDR3 region is CASSLGWDTQYF. The CDR3 coding sequence is TGCGCCAGCAGCTTGGGATGGGATACGCAGTATTTT.

This clonotype has just one count. This could be a read error, since a much larger clone is one nucleotide away. The chain joins TRBV7-9 to TRBJ2-1; possible D gene TRBD1, 7 bases. The CDR3 covers 16 residues. From germline, CDR1 is SEHNR and CDR2 FQNEAQ (reference sequence). The CDR3 protein is CASSLGAGQTYNAQFF. For the CDR3, the DNA is TGTGCCAGCAGCTTAGGTGCGGGACAGACCTACAATGCGCAGTTCTTC.

The chain joins TRBV9 to TRBJ1-2; TRBD1 might be the D (6 bases). CDR3 size: 11 residues. The V end lost 7 bases, the J end lost 6 bases, and 10 bases lay between the germline ends. Per the germline V gene, CDR1 is SGDLS and CDR2 is YYNGEE. In DNA form, the CDR3 reads TGTGCCAGCCAAAAGGGGGATGGCTACACCTTC. Protein product: CASQKGDGYTF.

This clonotype was seen at least ten times. The chain joins TRBV20-1 to TRBJ2-7; D tentatively reads TRBD1 or TRBD2 (6 bases each). The ends were cut back, 3 bases at V and 6 bases at J, with 15 bases in the middle. The germline CDR1 and CDR2 sequences are DFQATT and SNEGSKA (reference sequence). CDR3 size: 13 residues. CDR3 region: CSARGLTGREQYF. The CDR3 bases are TGCAGTGCTAGGGGACTGACAGGTCGCGAGCAGTACTTC.

This clonotype was found many times. The chain joins TRBV20-1 to TRBJ2-7; 7 bases are shared with TRBD2. V trimming: 2 bases; J trimming: 2 bases; junction bases outside the gene matches: 12. The CDR3 sequence is 16 residues long. The V gene's germline CDR1 is DFQATT and CDR2 SNEGSKA (reference sequence). The CDR3 DNA is TGCAGTGCTAGAAAGCCTTCGGCGGGAGTGGCCTACGAGCAGTACTTC. Amino acid sequence: CSARKPSAGVAYEQYF.

This clonotype was observed at least ten times. The chain links TRBV2 to TRBJ2-5, with D hard to call. The CDR3 totals 12 residues. CDR1 and CDR2 (germline): SNHLY, FYNNEI. V was pared by 3 bases and J by 6 bases, with 8 bases between. CDR3 coding DNA: TGTGCCAGCAGTGATAACAGTAAGACCCAGTACTTC. Its protein is CASSDNSKTQYF. Full variable domain (remainder filled in from reference TRBV2 and TRBJ2-5): EPEVTQTPSHQVTQMGQEVILRCVPISNHLYFYWYRQILGQKVEFLVSFYNNEISEKSEIFDDQFSVERPDGSNFTLKIRSTKLEDSAMYFCASSDNSKTQYFGPGTRLLVL.